The 20 T cell receptor beta chains listed next were all sequenced from one sample in a study of T-cell reconstitution after alpha-beta-depleted transplantation in children (dated by TCRdb to about 2016). Taken with the paper, the label for treatment or condition translates to: allogeneic hematopoietic cell transplantation with graft depleted of TCRalphabeta T cells and CD19 B cells. Receptors were amplified or captured by PCR. The data were produced on an Illumina HiSeq 2500. To normalize quantification of the TCRbeta repertoire, the TCR libraries were built with molecular barcoding that relied on unique molecular identifiers. Clones were called with MiXCR by TCRdb after fastp trimmed the public reads at Q25, and only in-frame beta chains were retained. Every CDR3 protein is listed once, alongside the most common genes and DNA of its rows. The sample yields approximately 190,000 distinct CDR3 sequences; just under 6.5% were counted once. Of the sample, around 4.3% falls within the top ten clones.

The sequencing here drew on PBMCs, taken before TCRalphabeta/CD19-depleted stem cell transplant. These receptors came from a girl less than two years old with combined immunodeficiency, due to receive a stem cell transplant.

This clonotype was seen repeatedly, ten times or more. J is TRBJ2-7 and V is TRBV7-2; D remains unclear. Trimming pared 5 bases from V and 0 bases from J, leaving 20 bases between. This CDR3 spans 17 amino acids. Germline V gene data show CDR1 as SGHTA and CDR2 as FQGNSA. This CDR3 is CASSLAFGLEPSYEQYF. CDR3 DNA sequence: TGTGCCAGCAGCCTGGCCTTTGGTCTAGAACCCTCCTACGAGCAGTACTTC.

At least ten counts were recorded for this clonotype. The chain has TRBV4-1 and TRBJ2-1; maybe TRBD2 (7 bases). Germline CDR1 and CDR2: MGHRA and YSYEKL. The CDR3 covers 15 residues. V was cut by 3 bases and J by 9 bases, with 18 bases left in between. CDR3 region: CASSHRGGGAAEQFF. CDR3 coding DNA: TGCGCCAGCAGCCATAGAGGAGGGGGGGCTGCTGAGCAGTTCTTC.

This clonotype was found many times. The chain links TRBV20-1 to TRBJ2-1; no clear D gene. Trimming cost V 0 bases and J 0 bases, with 12 bases left between them. The length of the CDR3 is 16 residues. Germline CDR1 DFQATT, CDR2 SNEGSKA (reference sequence). DNA for the CDR3: TGCAGTGCTAGAGACCTAACGCTTAGCTCCTACAATGAGCAGTTCTTC. It yields the protein CSARDLTLSSYNEQFF.

This clonotype was detected only a few times. The chain links TRBV7-8 to TRBJ2-2, with D unresolved. The CDR3 is made up of 14 amino acids. Germline CDR1 and CDR2: SGHVS and FQNEAQ. V was pared by 4 bases and J by 6 bases, with 12 bases between. CDR3 nucleotides: TGTGCCAGCAGCTCGTTTAAGTTCTCCGGGGAGCTGTTTTTT. This encodes CASSSFKFSGELFF.

The table lists this clonotype with many counts. The chain recombines TRBV29-1 with TRBJ1-5, with 7 bases identical to TRBD1. Trimming cost V 5 bases and J 5 bases; bases outside gene matches: 6. The CDR3 loop spans 13 amino acids. From germline, CDR1 is SQVTM and CDR2 ANQGSEA. The CDR3 spells CSVFDREDQPQHF. The CDR3 nucleotides read TGCAGCGTTTTTGACAGGGAGGATCAGCCCCAGCATTTT.

A remark on this clonotype: A clone one base away is much larger, so this may be a read error. The chain has TRBV12-3 or TRBV12-4 and TRBJ2-1; TRBD2 is a possible D gene (6 bases). This CDR3 has 15 amino acids. Here the CDR3 DNA reads TGTGCCAGCAGTTATACCGGCGGGATGGGCAATGAGGAGTTCTTC. It specifies CASSYTGGMGNEEFF.

This clonotype was seen at least ten times. The gene calls are TRBV6-5 and TRBJ2-1, with D tentatively TRBD1 or TRBD2 (5 bases each). V gave up 2 bases and J gave up 6 bases, with 14 bases separating them. The CDR3 sequence is 15 residues long. CDR1 is MNHEY and CDR2 is SVGAGI in the germline V gene. CDR3 sequence: CASSYLQPGRNEQFF. CDR3 DNA sequence: TGTGCCAGCAGTTACCTCCAGCCGGGGCGCAATGAGCAGTTCTTC.

This clonotype showed up many times. V usage is TRBV12-3 or TRBV12-4 and J usage is TRBJ2-1; tentatively, D is TRBD2 (6 bases). CDR3 length: 14 amino acids. Trimming shortened V by 5 bases and J by 7 bases, and 15 bases separated the two germline ends. This CDR3 is CASSPTVAGNEQFF. In nucleotides, the CDR3 is TGTGCCAGCAGTCCGACAGTGGCGGGGAATGAGCAGTTCTTC.

Worth noting for this clonotype: The junction and the germline gene differ at one end; a read error may be behind it. This rearrangement joins TRBV5-6 to TRBJ1-1, with unresolved D. Germline V gene lookup returns CDR1 SGHDT and CDR2 YYEEEE. The CDR3 loop spans 16 amino acids. The CDR3 nucleotides are TGTGCCAGCAACTTGCTAGCCGGAATCGGTGTCCCTGAAGCTTTCTTT. Protein sequence: CASNLLAGIGVPEAFF.

This chain joins TRBV6-2 or TRBV6-3 and TRBJ2-1, with D perhaps TRBD2 (6 bases). Trimming took off 10 bases at V and 4 bases at J, with 17 bases between the two ends. Germline V gene sequence: CDR1 MNHEY, CDR2 SVGEGT. This CDR3 region has 14 residues. The CDR3 DNA reads TGTGCCACCCTAGCGAGGCAGTTATACAATGAGCAGTTCTTC. Translating gives CATLARQLYNEQFF.

This clonotype was picked up many times. CDR3 coding DNA: TGTGCCAGCAGCTTAGCGGGAATTCGGACCCTCGGGGACAATGAGCAGTTCTTC. As protein: CASSLAGIRTLGDNEQFF. The rearrangement joins TRBV7-6 to TRBJ2-1; TRBD2 might be the D (5 bases). The CDR3 has 18 residues. Germline V gene lookup returns CDR1 SGHVS and CDR2 FNYEAQ. Trimming took 0 bases from V and 5 from J, leaving 20 bases between them.

This clonotype was counted at least ten times. The genes are TRBV12-3 or TRBV12-4 and TRBJ2-7; 8 bases match TRBD1. J was trimmed by 3 bases and V by 4 bases; bases with no gene match: 8. The CDR3 runs 15 residues. This chain's CDR3 is CASSSSYRGIYEQYF. CDR3 coding DNA: TGTGCCAGCAGTTCATCCTACAGGGGGATCTACGAGCAGTACTTC.

This clonotype was seen many times. This rearrangement joins TRBV3-1 to TRBJ2-2; unclear D gene. V dropped 4 bases and J dropped 6 bases, with 15 bases sitting between them. The CDR3 has 15 residues. Germline CDR1 is LGHDT and CDR2 is YNNKEL (reference sequence). CDR3 protein: CASSPRVALAGELFF. The CDR3 DNA sequence: TGTGCCAGCAGCCCAAGAGTGGCGTTGGCCGGGGAGCTGTTTTTT.

In regard to this clonotype: A much larger clone lies a single base off, so this may be a read error. The V gene is TRBV9, the J gene TRBJ2-1; no definite D call. Germline values: CDR1 SGDLS, CDR2 YYNGEE. The CDR3 contains 15 residues. Trimming removed 3 bases from V and 3 bases from J, with 13 bases in between. The CDR3 DNA is TGTGCCAGCAGCGATAGTGTTGGCCGCTACAATGAGCAGTTCTTC. Protein: CASSDSVGRYNEQFF.

This clonotype was seen repeatedly, ten times or more. The chain is built from TRBV4-1 and TRBJ2-2; D gene ambiguous. Deletions cut 1 base from V and 5 bases from J, with 5 bases between. CDR1 and CDR2 from the germline V gene are MGHRA and YSYEKL. The CDR3 is 13 amino acids. This CDR3 is CASSQGETGELFF. The CDR3 nucleotides read TGCGCCAGCAGCCAAGGAGAGACCGGGGAGCTGTTTTTT.

The sample holds many counts of this clonotype. The chain combines TRBV5-5 with TRBJ2-2; D is uncertain. Trimming pared 0 bases from V and 7 bases from J, leaving 7 bases between. Per germline, CDR1 SGHKS and CDR2 YYEKEE (reference sequence). The length of the CDR3 is 13 residues. The CDR3 bases are TGTGCCAGCAGCTTGGGCAATAACGGGGAGCTGTTTTTT. This gives the protein CASSLGNNGELFF.

This clonotype was counted many times. The chain combines TRBV2 with TRBJ2-7; D is undetermined. CDR1 is SNHLY and CDR2 is FYNNEI in the germline V gene. This CDR3 has 11 residues. V lost 7 bases to trimming and J lost 3 bases, with 7 bases between them. As DNA, the CDR3 is TGTGCCAGCACTCCGGGCTACGAGCAGTACTTC. Translating gives CASTPGYEQYF.

This clonotype was recorded at least ten times. The rearrangement links TRBV4-2 to TRBJ2-3, with D unresolved. V was cut by 1 base and J by 3 bases, with 11 bases left in between. The CDR3 sequence is 15 residues long. Germline CDR1 is LGHNA and CDR2 is YNFKEQ. The CDR3 here is CASSQAGMRTDTQYF. The CDR3 region has the DNA TGTGCCAGCAGCCAAGCTGGGATGAGGACAGATACGCAGTATTTT.

J is TRBJ1-5 and V is TRBV28; D is unresolved. V shed 2 bases and J shed 0 bases, with 8 bases lying between them. Germline CDR1 MDHEN, CDR2 SYDVKM. The CDR3 contains 15 residues. The CDR3 region is CASSLDNFSNQPQHF. CDR3 in DNA: TGTGCCAGCAGTTTAGATAATTTTAGCAATCAGCCCCAGCATTTT.

This clonotype was counted only a few times. The chain links TRBV2 to TRBJ1-5; D remains ambiguous. CDR1 is SNHLY, CDR2 FYNNEI, per germline. The V gene lost 1 base and the J gene lost 5 bases, with 3 bases spanning the gap. The CDR3 covers 12 residues. The CDR3 protein is CASSEGYQPQHF. Written as DNA, the CDR3 is TGTGCCAGCAGTGAAGGATATCAGCCCCAGCATTTT.